The sample holds one count of the clone carrying this TCR beta chain. The CDR3 is 15 amino acids. Germline CDR1 KGHSH, CDR2 LQKENI. V was trimmed by 3 bases and J by 2 bases, leaving 12 bases between them. Patients with Susac syndrome showed fulfilment of recently defined diagnostic criteria for definite or probable disease. This sample stems from a study of CD8 T cells in Susac syndrome. Reverse transcription of about 0.45 to 1 ug RNA was performed with random hexamers. TCRdb re-called the immunoSEQ multiplex PCR reads through MiXCR, storing one row per CDR3 protein. The sample holds over 150,000 distinct CDR3 sequences, around 95% seen once.

This chain joins TRBV18 and TRBJ2-3; D is ambiguous. The receptor was isolated from a human donor with Susac syndrome. The specimen was CD4+ T cells from PBMCs. CDR3 sequence reads: CASSPALLDTDTQYF. The CDR3 DNA reads as TGTGCCAGCTCACCCGCCCTGTTGGACACAGATACGCAGTATTTT.